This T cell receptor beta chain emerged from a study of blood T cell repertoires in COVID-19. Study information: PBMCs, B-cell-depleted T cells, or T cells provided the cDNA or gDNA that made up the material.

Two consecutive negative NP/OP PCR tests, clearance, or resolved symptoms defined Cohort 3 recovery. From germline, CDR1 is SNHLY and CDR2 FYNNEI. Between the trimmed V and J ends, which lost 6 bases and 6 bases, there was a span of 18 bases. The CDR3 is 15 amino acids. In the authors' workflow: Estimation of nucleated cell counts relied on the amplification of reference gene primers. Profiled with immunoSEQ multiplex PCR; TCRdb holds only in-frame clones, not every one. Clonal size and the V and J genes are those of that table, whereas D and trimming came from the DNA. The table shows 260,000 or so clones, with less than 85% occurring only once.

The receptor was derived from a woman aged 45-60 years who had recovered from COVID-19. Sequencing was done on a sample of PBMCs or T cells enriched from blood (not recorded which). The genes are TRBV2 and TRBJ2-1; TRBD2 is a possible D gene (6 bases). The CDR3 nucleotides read TGTGCCAGCAGGAACCGGGACTCAGAGACCAATGAGCAGTTCTTC. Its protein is CASRNRDSETNEQFF.